The rows below give T cell receptor beta chains drawn from one sample of a study of cytomegalovirus exposure and HLA in healthy donors. Data came from immunoSEQ multiplex PCR; TCRdb stores just in-frame clones and leaves some out. The data contain roughly 120,000 clones, roughly nine tenths of them singletons. What was sequenced was PBMCs. The receptors were gathered from a woman under 30 in good health and CMV-seronegative. Each CDR3 is given with its conserved first and last residue. Fields, in order: V gene, J gene, CDR3 length, clone size, D gene, CDR3 DNA, CDR3 protein. A D gene is named only where the DNA matches it firmly. Not every row has a clone size; where given, it reads once, few, many or a size class.

V gene: TRBV9
J gene: TRBJ2-1
CDR3 length: 17
clone size: .
D gene: TRBD2
CDR3 DNA: TGTGCCAGCAGCGCCGGGGGGGGACTTAGCCCGTACAATGAGCAGTTCTTC
CDR3 protein: CASSAGGGLSPYNEQFF

V gene: TRBV5-4
J gene: TRBJ2-3
CDR3 length: 12
clone size: .
D gene: TRBD2
CDR3 DNA: TGTGCCAGCGGGACTATCACAGATACGCAGTATTTT
CDR3 protein: CASGTITDTQYF

V gene: TRBV9
J gene: TRBJ2-1
CDR3 length: 16
clone size: .
D gene: TRBD1
CDR3 DNA: TGTGCCAGCAGCACCCGGGACAGGGGGCTGGTTGGTGAGCAGTTCTTC
CDR3 protein: CASSTRDRGLVGEQFF

V gene: TRBV9
J gene: TRBJ2-1
CDR3 length: 16
clone size: .
D gene: .
CDR3 DNA: TGTGCCAGCAGCTTTCTGGCACAGGGGGGGGACAATGAGCAGTTCTTC
CDR3 protein: CASSFLAQGGDNEQFF

V gene: TRBV4-2
J gene: TRBJ2-1
CDR3 length: 16
clone size: .
D gene: TRBD2
CDR3 DNA: TGTGCCAGCAGCCAAGGCACCGGGACTACGTACAATGAGCAGTTCTTC
CDR3 protein: CASSQGTGTTYNEQFF

V gene: TRBV30
J gene: TRBJ1-5
CDR3 length: 13
clone size: few
D gene: .
CDR3 DNA: TGTGCCTGGAGGGAGCGGGAAGATAAGCCCCAGCATTTT
CDR3 protein: CAWREREDKPQHF

V gene: TRBV7-6
J gene: TRBJ2-7
CDR3 length: 15
clone size: .
D gene: .
CDR3 DNA: TGTGCCAGCAGCCCATTCCCCGGGGGTCCCTACGAGCAGTACTTC
CDR3 protein: CASSPFPGGPYEQYF

V gene: TRBV7-2
J gene: TRBJ2-7
CDR3 length: 15
clone size: .
D gene: TRBD2
CDR3 DNA: TGTGCCAGCAGCCCCCCAATGGGAGGGTGGAACGAGCAGTACTTC
CDR3 protein: CASSPPMGGWNEQYF

V gene: TRBV23-1
J gene: TRBJ2-5
CDR3 length: 17
clone size: .
D gene: TRBD1
CDR3 DNA: TGCGCCAGCAGTCAGCTGGGGACAGGGGGGCGCCGGGAGACCCAGTACTTC
CDR3 protein: CASSQLGTGGRRETQYF

V gene: TRBV28
J gene: TRBJ1-5
CDR3 length: 15
clone size: .
D gene: .
CDR3 DNA: TGTGCCAGCAGTTTACAGGGACTGAGTGGTGGGCCCCAGCATTTT
CDR3 protein: CASSLQGLSGGPQHF

V gene: TRBV4-3
J gene: TRBJ1-4
CDR3 length: 17
clone size: .
D gene: .
CDR3 DNA: TGCGCCAGCAGCCAAGATGGGTGGGGCAGGCGTAATGAAAAACTGTTTTTT
CDR3 protein: CASSQDGWGRRNEKLFF

V gene: TRBV4-1
J gene: TRBJ2-1
CDR3 length: 15
clone size: .
D gene: .
CDR3 DNA: TGCGCCAGCAGCCAAGAAGGGAGCTCCTACAATGAGCAGTTCTTC
CDR3 protein: CASSQEGSSYNEQFF

V gene: TRBV7-2
J gene: TRBJ2-5
CDR3 length: 13
clone size: .
D gene: .
CDR3 DNA: TGTGCCAGCAGCTTGGCGCGGGTCGAGACCCAGTACTTC
CDR3 protein: CASSLARVETQYF

V gene: TRBV4-2
J gene: TRBJ1-2
CDR3 length: 16
clone size: .
D gene: TRBD1
CDR3 DNA: TGTGCCAGCAGTCTGACCCTCGTACAGGGGGCCGTTGGCTACACCTTC
CDR3 protein: CASSLTLVQGAVGYTF

V gene: TRBV5-1
J gene: TRBJ1-4
CDR3 length: 14
clone size: .
D gene: .
CDR3 DNA: TGCGCCAGCAGCTTGGGCAGGGGTAATGAAAAACTGTTTTTT
CDR3 protein: CASSLGRGNEKLFF

V gene: TRBV7-9
J gene: TRBJ2-1
CDR3 length: 18
clone size: .
D gene: TRBD1
CDR3 DNA: TGTGCCAGCAGCTTAGCTAATATCCGGACAGGGTTGTACAATGAGCAGTTCTTC
CDR3 protein: CASSLANIRTGLYNEQFF

V gene: TRBV7-9
J gene: TRBJ1-3
CDR3 length: 15
clone size: .
D gene: .
CDR3 DNA: TGTGCCAGCAGCCACCCGACGGGGGACGGAAACACCATATATTTT
CDR3 protein: CASSHPTGDGNTIYF

V gene: TRBV5-6
J gene: TRBJ1-1
CDR3 length: 16
clone size: .
D gene: .
CDR3 DNA: TGTGCCAGCAGCCCAACTATTAACAGGGAGAACACTGAAGCTTTCTTT
CDR3 protein: CASSPTINRENTEAFF

V gene: TRBV27
J gene: TRBJ2-5
CDR3 length: 15
clone size: .
D gene: .
CDR3 DNA: TGTGCCAGCAGTCTCGAAGCGGGCAGATCGGAGACCCAGTACTTC
CDR3 protein: CASSLEAGRSETQYF

V gene: TRBV9
J gene: TRBJ2-3
CDR3 length: 12
clone size: once
D gene: .
CDR3 DNA: TGTGCCAGCAGCTCTTTAGAAGGAGAGGAGTATTTT
CDR3 protein: CASSSLEGEEYF

V gene: TRBV5-1
J gene: TRBJ2-3
CDR3 length: 15
clone size: .
D gene: TRBD1
CDR3 DNA: TGCGCCAGCAGCTTGGGGGACAGGGGTACAGATACGCAGTATTTT
CDR3 protein: CASSLGDRGTDTQYF

V gene: TRBV4-1
J gene: TRBJ1-1
CDR3 length: 14
clone size: .
D gene: .
CDR3 DNA: TGCGCCAGCAGAACGGTGGGGCTGGGAACTGAAGCTTTCTTT
CDR3 protein: CASRTVGLGTEAFF

V gene: TRBV27
J gene: TRBJ2-7
CDR3 length: 15
clone size: .
D gene: TRBD2
CDR3 DNA: TGTGCCAGCAGTCTGGGACTAGCGAGCTCCTACGAGCAGTACTTC
CDR3 protein: CASSLGLASSYEQYF

V gene: TRBV11-2
J gene: TRBJ1-2
CDR3 length: 13
clone size: few
D gene: .
CDR3 DNA: TGTGCCAGCAGCTACAGAGCTAACTATGGCTACACCTTC
CDR3 protein: CASSYRANYGYTF

V gene: TRBV6-5
J gene: TRBJ1-1
CDR3 length: 15
clone size: few
D gene: .
CDR3 DNA: TGTGCCAGCAGTGTGACCCGACAGTTGAACACTGAAGCTTTCTTT
CDR3 protein: CASSVTRQLNTEAFF